The rows below give T cell receptor beta chains drawn from one sample of a study of blood T cell repertoires in COVID-19. Assay used: immunoSEQ multiplex PCR; TCRdb lists only in-frame clones, some missing. The table has approximately 100,000 clones, more than 75% seen once. The specimen was peripheral blood. Receptor source: a human donor in a cohort sampled during active COVID-19. The CDR3 runs from the conserved cysteine through the conserved F or W. The order of the fields is D gene, V gene, J gene, clone size, CDR3 DNA, CDR3 protein. The D gene is left open where the match is weak. Only part of the rows carry a size: once, few, many, or a class if the clone is expanded.

D: .; V: TRBV10-3; J: TRBJ1-2; size: .; DNA: TGTGCCAACCAGGGATTGGGAGGCTACACCTTC; CDR3: CANQGLGGYTF
D: TRBD2; V: TRBV4-3; J: TRBJ2-7; size: .; DNA: TGCGCCAGCAGCCAAGTTGCCCGGACTAGCGGGGAGGGTGAGCAGTACTTC; CDR3: CASSQVARTSGEGEQYF
D: TRBD1; V: TRBV18; J: TRBJ2-7; size: .; DNA: TGTGCCAGCTCAGCGCACGCGCGCGGGACAGGGGTCGAGCAGTACTTC; CDR3: CASSAHARGTGVEQYF
D: .; V: TRBV7-3; J: TRBJ2-1; size: few; DNA: TGTGCCAGCAGCTTAACTTCTAGCGCCGCCTACAATGAGCAGTTCTTC; CDR3: CASSLTSSAAYNEQFF
D: .; V: TRBV5-1; J: TRBJ2-1; size: .; DNA: TGCGCCAGCTACTTCGGGACACCCACCTACAATGAGCAGTTCTTC; CDR3: CASYFGTPTYNEQFF
D: TRBD1; V: TRBV25-1; J: TRBJ1-6; size: .; DNA: TGTGCCAGCAGTGAATATACAGGGGGGCCCCTCCACTTT; CDR3: CASSEYTGGPLHF
D: .; V: TRBV19; J: TRBJ1-1; size: .; DNA: TGTGCCAGTAGTTCAGAACAGGGTTACACTGAAGCTTTCTTT; CDR3: CASSSEQGYTEAFF
D: TRBD2; V: TRBV7-9; J: TRBJ2-1; size: .; DNA: TGTGCCAGCAGCTTAAGTCTAGCGGTTTCCTACAATGAGCAGTTCTTC; CDR3: CASSLSLAVSYNEQFF
D: TRBD1; V: TRBV4-2; J: TRBJ1-2; size: .; DNA: TGTGCCAGCAGCCAGGACAGGGCGTCCCCCTCCGGCTACACCTTC; CDR3: CASSQDRASPSGYTF
D: .; V: TRBV5-8; J: TRBJ1-1; size: .; DNA: TGTGCCAGCAGCTTGGAACGGGACACTGAAGCTTTCTTT; CDR3: CASSLERDTEAFF
D: .; V: TRBV4-1; J: TRBJ1-2; size: .; DNA: TGCGCCAGCAGCCAAGATCCAGGGAAAATCTATGGCTACACCTTC; CDR3: CASSQDPGKIYGYTF
D: TRBD1; V: TRBV7-3; J: TRBJ2-1; size: .; DNA: TGTGCCAGCAGGTTCGTGGACAGGGGGAACAATGAGCAGTTCTTC; CDR3: CASRFVDRGNNEQFF
D: .; V: TRBV28; J: TRBJ1-1; size: .; DNA: TGTGCCAGCAGCCTCGGACAGACTGAAGCTTTCTTT; CDR3: CASSLGQTEAFF
D: .; V: TRBV4-1; J: TRBJ2-1; size: .; DNA: TGCGCCAGCAGCCAAGAAAAGGACACTAATGAGCAGTTCTTC; CDR3: CASSQEKDTNEQFF
D: .; V: TRBV14; J: TRBJ2-7; size: .; DNA: TGTGCCAGCAGCCACCCAGGGCAGTACGAGCAGTACTTC; CDR3: CASSHPGQYEQYF
D: .; V: TRBV5-4; J: TRBJ2-7; size: .; DNA: TGTGCCAGCAGCTCTGAGGGGGGGACGGCTCTACAGTACTTC; CDR3: CASSSEGGTALQYF
D: TRBD1; V: TRBV7-2; J: TRBJ1-1; size: .; DNA: TGTGCCAGCAGGGGGATAGGACAGGGTCTGAAGACTGAAGCTTTCTTT; CDR3: CASRGIGQGLKTEAFF
D: .; V: TRBV19; J: TRBJ1-2; size: .; DNA: TGTGCCAGTAGTGGCGGGACTTTTGGCTACACCTTC; CDR3: CASSGGTFGYTF
D: .; V: TRBV11-3; J: TRBJ2-5; size: .; DNA: TGTGCCAGCAGCTTAGGCGGGGTCCAAGAGACCCAGTACTTC; CDR3: CASSLGGVQETQYF
D: TRBD1; V: TRBV5-6; J: TRBJ1-6; size: .; DNA: TGTGCCAGCAGTGATAGACCAGGGGGCTTCATTGGACCCCTCCACTTT; CDR3: CASSDRPGGFIGPLHF
D: .; V: TRBV7-2; J: TRBJ2-2; size: .; DNA: TGTGCCAGCAGCTTACAACTAGTAGGAGGGAACACCGGGGAGCTGTTTTTT; CDR3: CASSLQLVGGNTGELFF
D: .; V: TRBV10-3; J: TRBJ1-2; size: .; DNA: TGTGCCATCAGTGAGTCGTCAGGTATCTATGGCTACACCTTC; CDR3: CAISESSGIYGYTF
D: TRBD1; V: TRBV6-5; J: TRBJ2-3; size: .; DNA: TGTGCCAGCAGCGATTACAGGGGGGTCACAGATACGCAGTATTTT; CDR3: CASSDYRGVTDTQYF
D: .; V: TRBV5-1; J: TRBJ2-5; size: once; DNA: TGCGCCAGCAGCTCTACAGGGTACCAAGAGACCCAGTACTTC; CDR3: CASSSTGYQETQYF
D: .; V: TRBV28; J: TRBJ1-2; size: few; DNA: TGTGCCAGCATATCCTCCGGGGACATCTATGGCTACACCTTC; CDR3: CASISSGDIYGYTF
D: .; V: TRBV9; J: TRBJ2-3; size: .; DNA: TGTGCCAGCAGCGTAGGGGGCATCTCTAGCACAGATACGCAGTATTTT; CDR3: CASSVGGISSTDTQYF
D: .; V: TRBV13; J: TRBJ2-1; size: .; DNA: TGTGCCAGCAGCCCAACAACCACAGGTTACAATGAGCAGTTCTTC; CDR3: CASSPTTTGYNEQFF
D: .; V: TRBV2; J: TRBJ1-4; size: .; DNA: TGTGCCAGCAGTCCCAGGGCATTTGAAAAACTGTTTTTT; CDR3: CASSPRAFEKLFF
D: .; V: TRBV6-2/TRBV6-3; J: TRBJ2-5; size: .; DNA: TGTGGCAGCAGTTACACTCCGTCGGAGACCCAGTACTTC; CDR3: CGSSYTPSETQYF
D: TRBD2; V: TRBV10-3; J: TRBJ2-2; size: .; DNA: TGTGCCATCAAGAGGAGCGGGGGGGCTGGCGGGGAGCTGTTTTTT; CDR3: CAIKRSGGAGGELFF
D: .; V: TRBV5-4; J: TRBJ1-2; size: .; DNA: TGTGCCAGCAGCTTGGAGGGAGGGGTACGCCTTGGCTACACCTTC; CDR3: CASSLEGGVRLGYTF
D: .; V: TRBV24-1; J: TRBJ2-5; size: .; DNA: TGTGCCACCAGTACCCACAGTCCGAGTGAGACCCAGTACTTC; CDR3: CATSTHSPSETQYF
D: .; V: TRBV3-1/TRBV3-2; J: TRBJ2-7; size: .; DNA: TGTGCCAGCAGCCAAGATACAACCTCCTACGAGCAGTACTTC; CDR3: CASSQDTTSYEQYF
D: TRBD1; V: TRBV25-1; J: TRBJ1-2; size: .; DNA: TGTGCCGTCCGGGACAGGGAGGGTAACTATGGCTACACCTTC; CDR3: CAVRDREGNYGYTF
D: .; V: TRBV10-2; J: TRBJ2-7; size: .; DNA: TGCGCCAGCAGCCAACAACAGGGACCCTACGAGCAGTACTTC; CDR3: CASSQQQGPYEQYF
D: .; V: TRBV18; J: TRBJ1-4; size: once; DNA: TGTGCCAGCGACCAAAGAGGAGGGTCCTCAACTAATGAAAAACTGTTTTTT; CDR3: CASDQRGGSSTNEKLFF
D: TRBD1; V: TRBV19; J: TRBJ2-7; size: few; DNA: TGTGCCAGTAGTTTAACCGGGACAGGGCTCTCCGAGCAGTACTTC; CDR3: CASSLTGTGLSEQYF
D: TRBD2; V: TRBV4-1; J: TRBJ2-1; size: .; DNA: TGCGCCAGCAGCCAAGCCGACCGGGACTACAACAATGAGCAGTTCTTC; CDR3: CASSQADRDYNNEQFF
D: .; V: TRBV7-2; J: TRBJ1-1; size: once; DNA: TGTGCCAGCAGCTTAGCGGGAGGAATCACTGAAGCTTTCTTT; CDR3: CASSLAGGITEAFF
D: .; V: TRBV10-3; J: TRBJ1-1; size: .; DNA: TGTGCCACCTCTCCCCTCGGGGGGAACACTGAAGCTTTCTTT; CDR3: CATSPLGGNTEAFF
D: TRBD1; V: TRBV28; J: TRBJ1-2; size: once; DNA: TGTGCCAGCATCATACTCATGACAGGGCCTTATGGCTACACCTTC; CDR3: CASIILMTGPYGYTF
D: TRBD2; V: TRBV18; J: TRBJ2-7; size: .; DNA: TGTGCCAGCTCACCACCCTTAGCGGGAGGGATGACCTACGAGCAGTACTTC; CDR3: CASSPPLAGGMTYEQYF
D: .; V: TRBV14; J: TRBJ2-7; size: once; DNA: TGTGCCAGCAGCCGGTCCGGACAGGGAGGGACCTACGAGCAGTACTTC; CDR3: CASSRSGQGGTYEQYF
D: TRBD2; V: TRBV12-5; J: TRBJ2-1; size: .; DNA: TGTGCCCCGCTAAGTTTTAACGGGGGGGCCCACAATGAGCAGTTCTTC; CDR3: CAPLSFNGGAHNEQFF
D: .; V: TRBV19; J: TRBJ1-3; size: once; DNA: TGTGCCAGTAGTAAGGCGGGGCCGACCTCTGGAAACACCATATATTTT; CDR3: CASSKAGPTSGNTIYF
D: .; V: TRBV4-1; J: TRBJ1-3; size: .; DNA: TGCGCCAGCAGCCGACAGGCCCTAGACTCTGGAAACACCATATATTTT; CDR3: CASSRQALDSGNTIYF
D: .; V: TRBV28; J: TRBJ1-2; size: once; DNA: TGTGCCAGCAGTTCCGTTGTCAACAGGGGCTACACCTTC; CDR3: CASSSVVNRGYTF
D: .; V: TRBV29-1; J: TRBJ2-7; size: .; DNA: TGCAGCGTCGACCATGGGCAGGGGTACGAGCAGTACTTC; CDR3: CSVDHGQGYEQYF
D: TRBD1; V: TRBV10-3; J: TRBJ1-4; size: .; DNA: TGTGCCATCAGTGAGACCGGGACAGAACTGTTTTTT; CDR3: CAISETGTELFF
D: .; V: TRBV13; J: TRBJ2-6; size: .; DNA: TGTGCCAGCAGCACCGGGACTTCCGGGGCCAACGTCCTGACTTTC; CDR3: CASSTGTSGANVLTF